This T cell receptor beta chain was captured by sequencing in a study of T cell changes during pregnancy in multiple sclerosis. Germline loops: CDR1 LNHNV, CDR2 YYDKDF (reference sequence). This CDR3 comprises 16 residues. The ends lost 2 bases at V and 5 bases at J; junction bases unmatched: 7. Profiling relied on immunoSEQ multiplex PCR, and the TCRdb table lists in-frame clones only, not all of them. The sample consists of 80,000 to 130,000 clones, more than 80% of them appearing once. This sequence originates from a female donor with multiple sclerosis, enrolled in a pregnancy study. This chain uses TRBV15 with TRBJ2-2, with 8 bases lining up with TRBD2. The input for sequencing was peripheral blood, taken in the second trimester of pregnancy. In DNA, the CDR3 is TGTGCCACCAGCAGAAGGACGGGAGGGCAAACCGGGGAGCTGTTTTTT. Protein: CATSRRTGGQTGELFF.